This T cell receptor (beta chain) was retrieved from a study of T cell responses to AZD1222 COVID-19 vaccine (dated by TCRdb to the early 2020s). Regarding the research as a whole: AZD1222 recipients given second doses at about 4 weeks or at about 12 weeks were pooled, since spike-specific TCR depth and breadth were not found to differ between the two schedules. TCR sequencing covered about 230 trial participants: 200 to 220 given two doses of AZD1222 and approximately 26 given two doses of MenACWY control vaccine. Trial participants were enrolled into age subgroups of 18-55, 56-69 and 70-plus years, which contained 148, 28 and 57 TCR-sequenced participants, respectively. Broader findings and caveats from the paper: The whole spike protein was spanned by vaccine-associated CD4 TCRs, and dominant responses were seen in regions 160-218 and 743-854. Only six AZD1222 recipients were SARS-CoV-2 seropositive at baseline, limiting conclusions about previously exposed vaccinees. Because no day 14 peak-response samples were available, repertoires were characterized only after the peak T cell response. The 56-69-year group was small, and its depth increase did not reach significance, likely because of low power. Epitopes outside the regions mutated in the B.1.351 and B.1.1.7 variants were reportedly recognized by nearly half of the unique spike-specific TCRs. Participants were mostly white British and included more females than males, and it was suggested by the authors that clonal diversity may have been underestimated. After two AZD1222 doses, spike-specific TCR breadth and depth were significantly higher than at day 0 and than in MenACWY recipients.

Comments on this clone: Its antigen remains unidentified. The record has no base qualities; no much larger clone is one base away.

This specimen's time point label, interpreted: baseline before first vaccination. The vaccinee samples were drawn from two UK trials, COV001 and COV002, one of which was a single-blind randomized controlled phase 2/3 trial testing AZD1222 (ChAdOx1 nCoV-19) in healthy adults. For TCRbeta chain sequencing, PBMC samples were collected from trial participants at day 0 and at day 28 after the second dose. Germline trimming amounts to 0 bases on V and 2 bases on J, with 5 as the count of junction bases outside the gene matches. The CDR3 covers 16 residues, taking in both the cysteine and the phenylalanine. Only the CDR3 DNA is retained, 48 bases long and in frame from the first base. CDR1 and CDR2 were assigned from the germline V gene as LGHNA and YNFKEQ. The CDR3 regions of human TCRbeta chains were analyzed by immunosequencing. The authors' analysis ran thus. TCRs in the repertoires were matched against a reference library of SARS-CoV-2-specific TCRs that had been generated with the MIRA antigen-specificity platform. Breadth was defined as the fraction of unique TCRs that were SARS-CoV-2-associated. Depth was defined as the fraction of total T cells that were SARS-CoV-2-associated. Using the MIRA data, every spike-specific TCR was mapped to the spike region that the TCR reacted to and assigned to either a CD4 or a CD8 class. Log10-transformed breadth and depth values were compared by one-way ANOVA with Sidak's multiple comparisons tests. The clones in this table, taken by TCRdb from immuneACCESS, are in-frame only. Not every clone is retained; where verified, under half of the shortfall comes from an unresolved V gene, and the cause of the rest is unknown. V and J calls and clone size are as listed in that table; D and trimming were resolved from the DNA. The sample table holds 75,000 to 100,000 clones, of which around 94% were seen once. The ten largest make up about an eighth of the sample.

Material: peripheral blood, obtained on day 0 of AZD1222 vaccination. The V and J genes are TRBV4-2 and TRBJ2-3, and TRBD2 matches 7 of the central bases. The source of this sequence is an adult in good health. The bases read TGTGCCAGCAGCCAAGATTCTAGCGGAACCACAGATACGCAGTATTTT. Its translation reads: CASSQDSSGTTDTQYF.